A single sample gave rise to the 27 T cell receptor beta chains below, sequenced in a study of identical twins' blood T cells. TCRdb reanalysed the 5' RACE reads using MiXCR and keeps one entry per CDR3 protein. Of a few hundred thousand distinct CDR3 sequences detected, more than 25% appear once; the ten largest clones hold 6.1%. Sequencing used PBMCs. The receptors were gathered from a woman between 18 and 55 years old in good health.

The rearrangement joins TRBV10-3 to TRBJ2-2, with TRBD2 identical over 9 bases. The ends lost 6 bases at V and 7 bases at J; junction bases unmatched: 6. The CDR3 sequence is 14 residues long. The V gene's germline CDR1 is ENHRY and CDR2 SYGVKD. The CDR3 DNA sequence: TGTGCCATCAGGCCTAGCGGGACAGACGGGGAGCTGTTTTTT. Translated, it gives CAIRPSGTDGELFF.

This sequence joins TRBV18 and TRBJ1-1; a possible D gene is TRBD1 (6 bases). The CDR3 has 15 residues. CDR1 and CDR2 from the germline V gene are KGHSH and LQKENI. The ends were cut back, 3 bases at V and 8 bases at J, with 19 bases in the middle. The CDR3, as DNA: TGTGCCAGCTCACCCTCGACAGGCGACCTCGAAGAAGCTTTCTTT. This gives the protein CASSPSTGDLEEAFF.

CDR3 nucleotides: TGTGCCAGCAGGGGAACCAGGGGGAACTATGGCTACACCTTC. Translation gives CASRGTRGNYGYTF. The J gene is TRBJ1-2, the V gene TRBV9; 7 bases fit TRBD1. Losses at the gene ends were 5 bases for V and 2 bases for J; bases not matched to a gene: 6. The CDR3 has 14 residues. Looked up from germline, CDR1 is SGDLS and CDR2 is YYNGEE.

This clonotype was detected a few times. The chain is built from TRBV5-5 and TRBJ1-5; D uncertain. The germline V gene encodes CDR1 SGHKS and CDR2 YYEKEE (reference sequence). Trimming shortened V by 1 base and J by 0 bases, and 14 bases separated the two germline ends. CDR3 length equals 17 residues. The DNA of the CDR3 is TGTGCCAGCAGCTTGTTCAAGGGCCTGGCTAGCAATCAGCCCCAGCATTTT. Its translation: CASSLFKGLASNQPQHF.

This clonotype was seen a few times. The rearrangement links TRBV20-1 to TRBJ1-2; tentatively, D is TRBD1 (5 bases). V lost 4 bases, J lost 7 bases, and 13 bases lay in between. Germline V gene data show CDR1 as DFQATT and CDR2 as SNEGSKA (reference sequence). This CDR3 contains 12 residues. The CDR3 is CSATRGVGGYTF. The CDR3 DNA follows: TGCAGTGCTACCCGAGGGGTGGGTGGCTACACCTTC.

The table lists this clonotype with many counts. The chain has TRBV3-1 and TRBJ2-7; D is possibly TRBD2 (6 bases). The germline V gene has CDR1 LGHDT and CDR2 YNNKEL (reference sequence). The V end was cut by 1 base, the J end by 2 bases, with 18 bases between. This CDR3 contains 17 residues. The CDR3 DNA sequence: TGTGCCAGCAGCCAAGGGCCTCCCCGGGGGATCCCCTACGAGCAGTACTTC. Protein: CASSQGPPRGIPYEQYF.

Regarding this clonotype: The junction differs from germline at one of its ends, possibly a read error. V gene TRBV9 combines with J gene TRBJ2-2; no reliable D call. The germline CDR1 and CDR2 sequences are SGDLS and YYNGEE. This CDR3 is 12 amino acids long. The CDR3 bases are TGTGCCGGCAGCGTTTTGACCGGGGAGCTGTTTTTT. Its protein is CAGSVLTGELFF.

The chain carries TRBV18 and TRBJ1-1; perhaps TRBD1 as D (5 bases). The V end was cut by 3 bases, the J end by 1 base, with 15 bases between. Germline CDR1 and CDR2: KGHSH and LQKENI. This CDR3 has 16 residues. The CDR3 protein is CASSPRGAGENTEAFF. The CDR3 DNA follows: TGTGCCAGCTCACCCCGGGGCGCCGGAGAGAACACTGAAGCTTTCTTT.

This clonotype was detected once. This sequence joins TRBV10-3 and TRBJ2-5; D perhaps matches TRBD2 (6 bases). V was clipped by 7 bases and J by 5 bases, with 14 bases between them. This CDR3 is built from 13 residues. The germline gives CDR1 ENHRY, CDR2 SYGVKD. Written as DNA, the CDR3 is TGTGCCATCAACGGCGGGGTAGGCGAGACCCAGTACTTC. Amino acid sequence: CAINGGVGETQYF.

V usage is TRBV4-3 and J usage is TRBJ1-1; D is undetermined. This CDR3 has 13 residues. CDR1 is LGHNA and CDR2 is YSLEER in the germline V gene. V lost 6 bases to trimming and J lost 8 bases, with 16 bases between them. The CDR3 is CASSHLAFQEAFF. As DNA, the CDR3 is TGCGCCAGCAGTCATCTGGCTTTCCAGGAAGCTTTCTTT.

Many counts were recorded for this clonotype. V gene TRBV20-1 combines with J gene TRBJ1-4; D unclear. Germline V lookup: CDR1 DFQATT, CDR2 SNEGSKA (reference sequence). This CDR3 has 10 residues. With 3 bases removed from V and 8 bases from J, the gap between germline ends came to 4 bases. The CDR3: CSASDEKLFF. DNA of the CDR3: TGCAGTGCTAGTGACGAAAAACTGTTTTTT.

With respect to this clonotype: One end of the junction fails to match germline, which may point to a read error. The chain uses TRBV18 and TRBJ2-1; 8 nucleotides agree with TRBD1. This CDR3 region has 14 residues. Germline CDR1 KGHSH, CDR2 LQKENI. Here the CDR3 DNA reads TGTACCAGCTCACCAGTGACAGGGGTTAATGAGCAGTTCTTC. Encoded protein: CTSSPVTGVNEQFF.

The CDR3: CASTKGYSSGSSGNTIYF. CDR3 DNA sequence: TGTGCCAGCACGAAGGGTTACTCATCCGGGAGCTCTGGAAACACCATATATTTT. This chain connects TRBV6-1 to TRBJ1-3, with D unclear. V lost 7 bases and J 0 bases, leaving 22 bases between the germline ends. The germline gives CDR1 MNHNS, CDR2 SASEGT. CDR3 length: 18 amino acids.

This clonotype was seen more than once but under ten times. The CDR3 is CASSDRAPGEAFF. As DNA, the CDR3 is TGTGCCAGCAGCGACCGGGCCCCCGGGGAAGCTTTCTTT. The chain employs TRBV13 and TRBJ1-1; no clear D gene. V dropped 5 bases and J dropped 8 bases, with 15 bases sitting between them. Germline V gene sequence: CDR1 PRHDT, CDR2 FYEKMQ (reference sequence). There are 13 residues in the CDR3.

This clonotype appeared a few times. The V gene is TRBV11-2, the J gene TRBJ2-3, with 9 bases aligning to TRBD2. The V segment lost 0 bases and the J segment 2 bases; nucleotides outside the gene matches: 6. Germline values: CDR1 SGHAT, CDR2 FQNNGV. CDR3 length equals 17 residues. The CDR3 region is CASSLEFASGVTDTQYF. In DNA, the CDR3 is TGTGCCAGCAGCTTAGAGTTCGCTAGCGGGGTCACAGATACGCAGTATTTT.

The rearrangement joins TRBV6-5 to TRBJ1-1; D is undetermined. V lost 7 bases and J lost 2, with 14 bases in between. The CDR3 contains 14 residues. CDR1 is MNHEY, CDR2 SVGAGI, per germline. CDR3 protein: CASTQHAANTEAFF. CDR3 nucleotide sequence: TGTGCCAGCACTCAACACGCAGCTAACACTGAAGCTTTCTTT.

V and J are TRBV20-1 and TRBJ2-3; D ambiguous. Germline V gene sequence: CDR1 DFQATT, CDR2 SNEGSKA (reference sequence). Trimming stripped 6 bases from V and 5 bases from J, with 18 bases between. The CDR3 runs to 14 residues. The CDR3 nucleotides are TGCAGTGCCCTTAGTCGGCTCACGGGAGATACGCAGTATTTT. Its translation is CSALSRLTGDTQYF.

This clonotype occurred once. The genes are TRBV12-3 or TRBV12-4 and TRBJ1-4; D might be TRBD1 (6 bases). Trimming left V 2 bases short and J 8 bases short, with 12 bases between. The CDR3 covers 14 residues. The chain's CDR3 is CASSLRTVGEKLFF. The CDR3 DNA follows: TGTGCCAGCAGTTTAAGGACAGTCGGGGAAAAACTGTTTTTT.

This clonotype was counted only a few times. The V and J genes are TRBV20-1 and TRBJ2-7, with a possible D match to TRBD1 (6 bases). The CDR3 spans 14 residues. V was shortened by 6 bases and J by 0 bases, with 15 bases between the two germline ends. Germline CDR1 reads DFQATT; CDR2 reads SNEGSKA (reference sequence). CDR3 DNA sequence: TGCAGTGCAACTAGGACAGCCCACTCCTACGAGCAGTACTTC. Amino acids: CSATRTAHSYEQYF.

The J gene is TRBJ1-1, the V gene TRBV2, with D possibly being TRBD1 (6 bases). In germline, CDR1 is SNHLY, CDR2 FYNNEI. This CDR3 is 14 amino acids long. Between the trimmed V and J ends, which lost 0 bases and 5 bases, there was a span of 10 bases. CDR3 sequence reads: CASSEAGTPTEAFF. The CDR3 coding sequence is TGTGCCAGCAGTGAAGCCGGGACACCGACTGAAGCTTTCTTT.

A few counts support this clonotype. V usage is TRBV12-3 or TRBV12-4 and J usage is TRBJ1-2; TRBD1 matches 8 bases. CDR3 length equals 13 residues. The J segment lost 8 bases and the V segment lost 4 bases, leaving 6 bases of the junction unmatched. CDR3 amino acids: CASSYQGAGGYTF. DNA for the CDR3: TGTGCCAGCAGTTACCAGGGGGCCGGCGGCTACACCTTC.

This clonotype was found many times. The chain is built from TRBV20-1 and TRBJ2-1; no reliable D call. Trimming took off 3 bases at V and 1 base at J, with 10 bases between the two ends. The germline V gene has CDR1 DFQATT and CDR2 SNEGSKA (reference sequence). CDR3 length: 14 amino acids. DNA for the CDR3: TGCAGTGCTAGCGACGCGGAGTCCTACAATGAGCAGTTCTTC. Its translation: CSASDAESYNEQFF.

This clonotype was seen only a few times. The rearrangement uses TRBV29-1 and TRBJ1-1; no clear D gene. CDR1 is SQVTM, CDR2 ANQGSEA, per germline. Trimming took off 4 bases at V and 4 bases at J, with 10 bases between the two ends. This CDR3 is 12 amino acids long. CDR3 loop: CSVARTGTEAFF. The CDR3 nucleotides are TGCAGCGTTGCGAGGACGGGCACTGAAGCTTTCTTT.

J is TRBJ1-3 and V is TRBV11-3; D uncertain. The germline gives CDR1 SGHNT, CDR2 YENEEA. The CDR3 length is 16 residues. Deletions cut 1 base from V and 1 base from J, with 11 bases between. The CDR3 DNA sequence: TGTGCCAGCAGCTTAGGCCCCGTGCTTTCTGGAAACACCATATATTTT. Protein sequence: CASSLGPVLSGNTIYF.

This clonotype has a handful of counts. The chain recombines TRBV6-5 with TRBJ1-6; D remains unclear. V lost 6 bases, J lost 7 bases, and 16 bases lay in between. The CDR3 has 15 amino acids. From germline, CDR1 is MNHEY and CDR2 SVGAGI. CDR3 loop: CASRRLREVNSPLHF. The DNA for the CDR3 is TGTGCCAGCAGACGGTTAAGGGAAGTAAATTCACCCCTCCACTTT.

The table lists this clonotype with a few counts. The V and J genes are TRBV27 and TRBJ1-5; D is uncertain. The V and J ends lost 2 bases and 2 bases respectively, with 4 bases between them. This CDR3 has 13 amino acids. The germline gives CDR1 MNHEY, CDR2 SMNVEV (reference sequence). The CDR3 region is CASSLVGNQPQHF. As DNA, the CDR3 is TGTGCCAGCAGTTTAGTAGGCAATCAGCCCCAGCATTTT.

This chain uses TRBV4-1 with TRBJ1-3; weak D call: TRBD1 (5 bases). Germline V CDR1 and CDR2: MGHRA, YSYEKL. Trimming cost V 1 base and J 4 bases, with 14 bases left between them. The CDR3 loop spans 16 amino acids. CDR3 sequence reads: CASSQVGRASGNTIYF. The DNA of the CDR3 is TGCGCCAGCAGCCAAGTGGGCAGGGCTTCGGGAAACACCATATATTTT.